Listed below are T cell receptor beta chains from one sample, sequenced in a study of T cell repertoires in cytomegalovirus infection. TCRdb reprocessed the reads via MiXCR and lists one record per CDR3 protein. The table lists 650,000 to 900,000 distinct CDR3 sequences, around a third of them singletons. The antigens for these receptors are not known. Sequenced material: cultured CD8+ T cells from PBMCs, taken from culture after CMV antigen stimulation. Receptor source: a human donor in good health (CMV status not recorded). Some clones in this sample may be carry-over from other donors' samples. The conserved cysteine and the conserved F or W are not part of the CDR3 here. A D gene is named only where the DNA matches it firmly.

d_call j_call v_call cdr3_length cdr3_aa
. TRBJ1-5 TRBV5-1 13 ASSLKGASNQPQH
. TRBJ1-2 TRBV19 12 ASSMYGGDYGYT
. TRBJ1-1 TRBV4-1 12 ASSQGHRGTEAF
. TRBJ2-1 TRBV27 13 ASSSRGPSYNEQF
. TRBJ1-3 TRBV28 13 ASIPSGGSGNTIY
. TRBJ1-6 TRBV27 12 ASGPGPWNSPLH
TRBD1 TRBJ1-1 TRBV7-8 13 ASSPGQGGNTEAF
TRBD2 TRBJ2-5 TRBV10-1 16 ASSESSGLAGVQETQY
. TRBJ2-7 TRBV7-6 13 ASSRTGGESYEQY
. TRBJ2-5 TRBV12-3/TRBV12-4 11 ASRDSIQETQY
. TRBJ2-5 TRBV7-3 11 ASSLTVTETQY
. TRBJ1-1 TRBV19 13 ASTGGPGPNTEAF
TRBD2 TRBJ2-1 TRBV6-1 14 ASSEVGAGGPGEQF
TRBD2 TRBJ2-4 TRBV6-6 15 ASSSIAGGISRNIQY
. TRBJ1-1 TRBV27 12 ASNEVPTNTEAF
. TRBJ2-4 TRBV11-2 9 ASSLGDRQY
. TRBJ2-3 TRBV2 13 ASSEEVLRTDTQY
TRBD1 TRBJ1-2 TRBV6-6 12 ASSLYPGQDGYT
TRBD1 TRBJ2-7 TRBV6-8 13 ASSLTTGDSYEQY
. TRBJ1-4 TRBV7-6 13 ASSPWGDLNEKLF
. TRBJ2-1 TRBV7-2 13 ASMLGVSSYNEQF
. TRBJ1-1 TRBV4-1 14 ASSPLPRTQNTEAF
. TRBJ2-5 TRBV7-2 12 ASSLNSRQETQY
. TRBJ1-2 TRBV27 14 ASSARTRLLDYGYT
. TRBJ1-3 TRBV7-2 13 ASSLGRTAGNTIY
TRBD1 TRBJ1-1 TRBV7-8 16 ASSPRDRGLSKNTEAF
. TRBJ1-1 TRBV20-1 13 SANPLGGAYTEAF
TRBD1 TRBJ1-2 TRBV4-1 14 ASSQGGQGAYYGYT
TRBD2 TRBJ2-3 TRBV28 16 ASSPPAGVAGVRDTQY
TRBD1 TRBJ1-2 TRBV7-9 11 ASSGQGAKGYT
. TRBJ1-2 TRBV3-1 13 ASHGVDGSNYGYT
TRBD1 TRBJ2-7 TRBV19 13 ATSPPLGQGNEQY
TRBD2 TRBJ2-1 TRBV2 15 ASSVSSGTSGDREQF
TRBD1 TRBJ2-7 TRBV20-1 12 SARDRGTSYEQY
. TRBJ2-1 TRBV6-1 15 ASSENEWGAGCNEQF
. TRBJ2-1 TRBV5-4 13 ASSLAAQGPGEQF
. TRBJ2-1 TRBV3-1 13 ASSQRLLQGDEQF
TRBD1 TRBJ1-1 TRBV7-8 14 ASSLARDSSNTEAF
TRBD1 TRBJ2-1 TRBV7-9 14 ASSTLRQGTLNEQF
. TRBJ1-1 TRBV29-1 9 SAPGYTEAF
. TRBJ2-5 TRBV2 9 ASTGPAAQY
TRBD1 TRBJ1-2 TRBV7-2 13 ASSAEGAPGYGYT
. TRBJ1-1 TRBV7-6 11 ASSLVTDTEAF
. TRBJ1-2 TRBV6-5 11 ASSYSVRDGYT
. TRBJ1-1 TRBV5-1 13 ASSFRNPLNTEAF
. TRBJ1-1 TRBV6-1 15 ASSEATWGLMNTEAF
. TRBJ2-5 TRBV6-2/TRBV6-3 12 ASSYSTIQETQY
. TRBJ1-1 TRBV27 11 ASMEIGSGRAF
TRBD1 TRBJ1-1 TRBV5-1 12 ASSRDRLGTEAF
. TRBJ1-3 TRBV6-6 13 ASSYSQGSGNTIY
. TRBJ2-7 TRBV7-6 11 ASTFSPEVEQY
TRBD1 TRBJ1-6 TRBV28 13 ASSNPGQGASPLH
. TRBJ2-1 TRBV6-6 10 ASNRLEQEQF
. TRBJ1-2 TRBV3-1 12 ASSQEASLYGYT